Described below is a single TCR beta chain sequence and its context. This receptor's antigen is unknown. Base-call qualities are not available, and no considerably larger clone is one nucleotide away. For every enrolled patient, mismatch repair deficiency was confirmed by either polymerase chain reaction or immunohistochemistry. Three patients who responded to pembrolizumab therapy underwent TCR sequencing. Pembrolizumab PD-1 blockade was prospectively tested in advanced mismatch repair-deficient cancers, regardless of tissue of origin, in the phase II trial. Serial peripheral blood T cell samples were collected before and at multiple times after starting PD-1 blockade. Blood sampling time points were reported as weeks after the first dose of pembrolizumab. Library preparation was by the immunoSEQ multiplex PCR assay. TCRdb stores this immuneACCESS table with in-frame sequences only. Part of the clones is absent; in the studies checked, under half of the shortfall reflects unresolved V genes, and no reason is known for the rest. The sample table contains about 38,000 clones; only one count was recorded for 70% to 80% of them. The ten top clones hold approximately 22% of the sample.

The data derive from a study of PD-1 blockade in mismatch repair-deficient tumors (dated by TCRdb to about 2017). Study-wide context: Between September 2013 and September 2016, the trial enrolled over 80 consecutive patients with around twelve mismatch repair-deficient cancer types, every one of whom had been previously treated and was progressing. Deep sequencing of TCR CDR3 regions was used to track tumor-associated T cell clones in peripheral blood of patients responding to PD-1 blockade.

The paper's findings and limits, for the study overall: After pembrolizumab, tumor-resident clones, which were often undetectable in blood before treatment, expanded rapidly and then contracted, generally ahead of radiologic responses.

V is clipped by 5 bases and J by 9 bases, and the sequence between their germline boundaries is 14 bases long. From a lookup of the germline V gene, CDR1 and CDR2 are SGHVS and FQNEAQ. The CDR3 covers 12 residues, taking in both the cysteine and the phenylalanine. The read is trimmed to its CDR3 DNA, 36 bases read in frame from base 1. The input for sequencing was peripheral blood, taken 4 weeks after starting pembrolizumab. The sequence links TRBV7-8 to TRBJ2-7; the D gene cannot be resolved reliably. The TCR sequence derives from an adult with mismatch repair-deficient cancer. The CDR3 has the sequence CASSDIRPLQYF. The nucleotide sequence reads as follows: TGTGCCAGCAGCGATATACGACCCTTGCAGTACTTC.